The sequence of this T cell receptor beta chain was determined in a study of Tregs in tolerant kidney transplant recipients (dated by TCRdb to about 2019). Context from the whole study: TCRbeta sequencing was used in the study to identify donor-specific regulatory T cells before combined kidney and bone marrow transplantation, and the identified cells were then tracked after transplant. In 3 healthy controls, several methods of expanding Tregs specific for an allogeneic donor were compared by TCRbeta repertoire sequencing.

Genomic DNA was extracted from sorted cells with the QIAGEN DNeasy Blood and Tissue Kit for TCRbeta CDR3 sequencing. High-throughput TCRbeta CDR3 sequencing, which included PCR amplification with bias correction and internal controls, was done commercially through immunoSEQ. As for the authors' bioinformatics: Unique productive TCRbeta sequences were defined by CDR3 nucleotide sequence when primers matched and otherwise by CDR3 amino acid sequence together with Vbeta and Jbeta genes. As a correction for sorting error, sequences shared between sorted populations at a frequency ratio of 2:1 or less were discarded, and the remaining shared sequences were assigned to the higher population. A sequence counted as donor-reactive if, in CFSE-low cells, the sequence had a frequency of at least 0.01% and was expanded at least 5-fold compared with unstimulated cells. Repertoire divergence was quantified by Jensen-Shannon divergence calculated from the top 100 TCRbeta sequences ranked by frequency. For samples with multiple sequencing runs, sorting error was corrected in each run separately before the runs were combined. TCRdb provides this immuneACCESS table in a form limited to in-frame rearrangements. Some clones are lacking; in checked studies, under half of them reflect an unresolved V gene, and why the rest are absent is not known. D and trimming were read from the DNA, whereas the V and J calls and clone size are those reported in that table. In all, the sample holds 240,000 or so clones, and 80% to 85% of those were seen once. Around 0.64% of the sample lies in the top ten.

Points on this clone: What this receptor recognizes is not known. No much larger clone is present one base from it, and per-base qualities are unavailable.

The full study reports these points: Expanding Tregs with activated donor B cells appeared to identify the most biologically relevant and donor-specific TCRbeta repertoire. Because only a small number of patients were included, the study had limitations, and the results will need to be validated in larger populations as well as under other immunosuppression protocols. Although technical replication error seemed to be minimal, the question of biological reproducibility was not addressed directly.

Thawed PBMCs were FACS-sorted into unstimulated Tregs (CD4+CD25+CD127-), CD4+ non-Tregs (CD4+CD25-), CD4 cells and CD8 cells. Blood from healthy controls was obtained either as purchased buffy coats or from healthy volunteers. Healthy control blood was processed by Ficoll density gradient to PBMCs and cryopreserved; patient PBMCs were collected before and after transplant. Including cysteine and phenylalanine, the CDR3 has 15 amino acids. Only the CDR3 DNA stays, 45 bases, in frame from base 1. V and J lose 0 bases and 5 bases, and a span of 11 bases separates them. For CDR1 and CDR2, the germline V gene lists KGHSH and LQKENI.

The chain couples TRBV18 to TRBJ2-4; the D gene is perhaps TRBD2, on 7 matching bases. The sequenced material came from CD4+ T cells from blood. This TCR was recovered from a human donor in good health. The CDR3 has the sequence CASSPPGGLENIQYF. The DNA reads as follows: TGTGCCAGCTCACCACCGGGGGGGCTCGAAAACATTCAGTACTTC.